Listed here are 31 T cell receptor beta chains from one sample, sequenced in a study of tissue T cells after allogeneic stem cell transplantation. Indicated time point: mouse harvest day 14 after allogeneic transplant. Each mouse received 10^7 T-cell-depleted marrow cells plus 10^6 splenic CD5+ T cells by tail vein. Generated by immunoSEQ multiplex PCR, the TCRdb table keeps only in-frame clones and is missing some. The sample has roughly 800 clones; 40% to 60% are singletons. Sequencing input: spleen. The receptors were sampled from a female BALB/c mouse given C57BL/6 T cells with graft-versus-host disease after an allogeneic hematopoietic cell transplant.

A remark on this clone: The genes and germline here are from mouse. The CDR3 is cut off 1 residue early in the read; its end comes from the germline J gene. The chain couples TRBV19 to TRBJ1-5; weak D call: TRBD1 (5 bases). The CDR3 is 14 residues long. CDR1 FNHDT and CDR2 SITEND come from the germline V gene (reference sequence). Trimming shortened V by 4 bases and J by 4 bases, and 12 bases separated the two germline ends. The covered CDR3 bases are TGTGCCAGCAGTCCAGGGATGGGGAACCAGGCTCCGCTT. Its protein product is CASSPGMGNQAPL. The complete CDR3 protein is CASSPGMGNQAPLF.

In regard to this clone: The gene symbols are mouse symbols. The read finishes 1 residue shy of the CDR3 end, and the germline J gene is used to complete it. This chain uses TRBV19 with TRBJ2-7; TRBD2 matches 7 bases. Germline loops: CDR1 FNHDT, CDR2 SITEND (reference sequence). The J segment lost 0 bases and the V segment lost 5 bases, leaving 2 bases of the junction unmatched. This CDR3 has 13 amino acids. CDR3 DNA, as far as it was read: TGTGCCAGCAGATTGGGGGGCTCCTATGAACAGTAC. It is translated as CASRLGGSYEQY. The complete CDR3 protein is CASRLGGSYEQYF.

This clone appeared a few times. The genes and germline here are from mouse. The CDR3 region is CASSQQLGSTGQLYF. Partial CDR3 DNA: TGTGCCAGCAGCCAGCAACTGGGATCCACCGGGCAGCTCTAC. The chain uses TRBV5 and TRBJ2-2; D is possibly TRBD2 (6 bases). The read ends 1 residue shy of where the CDR3 ends; the end is completed using the germline J gene. CDR1 and CDR2 from the germline V gene are LGHNA and YNLKQL (reference sequence). The CDR3 has 15 residues. V was cut by 3 bases and J by 4 bases, with 12 bases left in between.

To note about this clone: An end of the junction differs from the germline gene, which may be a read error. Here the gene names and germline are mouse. This CDR3 is CGARDWGKGEQYF. The sequenced part of the CDR3 DNA is TGTGGTGCTCGGGACTGGGGGAAGGGAGAACAGTAC. The rearrangement joins TRBV20 to TRBJ2-7, with 11 bases identical to TRBD2. From the germline J gene comes the end of the CDR3, since the read stops 1 residue before it. Per germline, CDR1 GFQATS and CDR2 STVNSAI. CDR3 size: 13 residues. Full variable domain (rest looked up from reference TRBV20 and TRBJ2-7): GALVYQYPRRTICKSGTSMRMECQAVGFQATSVAWYRQSPQKTFELIALSTVNSAIKYEQNFTQEKFPISHPNLSFSSMTVLNAYLEDRGLYLCGARDWGKGEQYFGPGTRLTVL.

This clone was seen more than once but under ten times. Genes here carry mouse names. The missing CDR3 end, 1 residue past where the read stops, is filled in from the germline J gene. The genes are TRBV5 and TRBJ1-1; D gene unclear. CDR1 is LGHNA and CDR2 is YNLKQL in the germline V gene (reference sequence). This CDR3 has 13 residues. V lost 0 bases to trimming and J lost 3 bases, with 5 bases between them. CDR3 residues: CASSQDWDTEVFF. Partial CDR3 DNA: TGTGCCAGCAGCCAAGACTGGGACACAGAAGTCTTC.

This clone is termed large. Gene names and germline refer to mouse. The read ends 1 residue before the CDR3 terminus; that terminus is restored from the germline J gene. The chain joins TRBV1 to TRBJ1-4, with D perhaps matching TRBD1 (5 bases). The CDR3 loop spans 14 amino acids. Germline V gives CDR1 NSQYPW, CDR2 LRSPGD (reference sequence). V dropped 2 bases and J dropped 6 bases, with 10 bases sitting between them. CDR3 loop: CTCSAPGRDERLFF. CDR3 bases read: TGCACCTGCAGTGCACCGGGGCGGGACGAAAGATTATTT.

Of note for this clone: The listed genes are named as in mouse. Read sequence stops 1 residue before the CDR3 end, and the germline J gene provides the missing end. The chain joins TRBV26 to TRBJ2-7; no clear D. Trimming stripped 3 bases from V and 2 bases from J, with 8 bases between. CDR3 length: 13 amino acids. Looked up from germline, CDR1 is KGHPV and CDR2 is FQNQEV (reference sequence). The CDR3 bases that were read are TGTGCCAGCAGTCTTCGGGGAACCTATGAACAGTAC. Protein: CASSLRGTYEQY. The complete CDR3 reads CASSLRGTYEQYF.

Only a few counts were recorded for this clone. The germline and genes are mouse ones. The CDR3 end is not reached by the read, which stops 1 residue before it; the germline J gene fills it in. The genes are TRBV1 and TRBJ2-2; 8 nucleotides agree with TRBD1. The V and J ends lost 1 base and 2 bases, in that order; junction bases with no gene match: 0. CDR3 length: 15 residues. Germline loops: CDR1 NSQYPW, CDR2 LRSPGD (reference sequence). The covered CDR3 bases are TGCACCTGCAGTGCAGCAGGGGGCAACACCGGGCAGCTCTAC. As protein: CTCSAAGGNTGQLY. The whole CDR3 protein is CTCSAAGGNTGQLYF.

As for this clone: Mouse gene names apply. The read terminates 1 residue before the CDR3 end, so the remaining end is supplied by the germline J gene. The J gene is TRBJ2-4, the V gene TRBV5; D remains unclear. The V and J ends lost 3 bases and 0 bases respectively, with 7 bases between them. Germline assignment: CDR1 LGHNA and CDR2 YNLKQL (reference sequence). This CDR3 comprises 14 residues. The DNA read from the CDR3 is TGTGCCAGCAGCCAGAGGGCTAGTCAAAACACCTTGTAC. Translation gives CASSQRASQNTLY. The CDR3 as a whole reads CASSQRASQNTLYF.

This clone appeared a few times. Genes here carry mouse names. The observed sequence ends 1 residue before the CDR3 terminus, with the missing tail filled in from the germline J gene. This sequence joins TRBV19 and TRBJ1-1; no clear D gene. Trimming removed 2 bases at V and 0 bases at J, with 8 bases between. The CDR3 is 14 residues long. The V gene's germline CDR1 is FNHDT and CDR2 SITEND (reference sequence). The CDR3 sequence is CASSIPRSNTEVFF. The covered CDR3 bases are TGTGCCAGCAGTATTCCCAGATCAAACACAGAAGTCTTC.

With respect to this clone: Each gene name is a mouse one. The CDR3 spells CSSSPGQGDTGQLYF. The DNA read from the CDR3 is TGCTCCAGCAGTCCGGGACAGGGGGACACCGGGCAGCTCTAC. V usage is TRBV23 and J usage is TRBJ2-2; TRBD1 is taken as the D call from the table, unchecked against the DNA. The CDR3 extends 1 residue past the end of the read, so its final part is completed from the germline J gene. The germline V gene has CDR1 KGHTA and CDR2 FQNQQP. The CDR3 is made up of 15 amino acids.

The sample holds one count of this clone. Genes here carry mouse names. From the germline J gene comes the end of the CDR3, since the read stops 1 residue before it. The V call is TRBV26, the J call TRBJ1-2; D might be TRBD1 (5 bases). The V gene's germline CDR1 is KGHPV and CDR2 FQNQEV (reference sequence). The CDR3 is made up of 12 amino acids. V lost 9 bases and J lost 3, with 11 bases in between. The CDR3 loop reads CARGRGDSDYTF. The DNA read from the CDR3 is TGTGCCAGGGGGCGCGGGGACTCCGACTACACC.

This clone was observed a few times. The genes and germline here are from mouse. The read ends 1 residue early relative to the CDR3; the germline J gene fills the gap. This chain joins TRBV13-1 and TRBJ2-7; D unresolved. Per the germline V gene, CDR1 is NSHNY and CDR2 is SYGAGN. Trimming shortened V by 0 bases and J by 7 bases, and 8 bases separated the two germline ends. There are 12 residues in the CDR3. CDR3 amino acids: CASSDAWMEQYF. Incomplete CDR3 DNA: TGTGCCAGCAGTGATGCGTGGATGGAACAGTAC.

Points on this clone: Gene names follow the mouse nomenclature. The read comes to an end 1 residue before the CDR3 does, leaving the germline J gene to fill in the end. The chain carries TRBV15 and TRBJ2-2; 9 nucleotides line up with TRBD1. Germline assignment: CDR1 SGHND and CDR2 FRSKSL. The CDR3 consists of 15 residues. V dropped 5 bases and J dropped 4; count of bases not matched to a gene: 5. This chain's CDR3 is CASSQQGAGTGQLYF. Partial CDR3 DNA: TGTGCCAGCAGTCAACAGGGGGCAGGCACCGGGCAGCTCTAC.

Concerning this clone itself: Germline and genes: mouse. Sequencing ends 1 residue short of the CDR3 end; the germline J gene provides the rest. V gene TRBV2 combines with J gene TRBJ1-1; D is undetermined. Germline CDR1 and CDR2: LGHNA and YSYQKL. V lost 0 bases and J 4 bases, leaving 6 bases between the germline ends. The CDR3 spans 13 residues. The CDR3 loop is CASSQEESTEVFF. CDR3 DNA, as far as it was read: TGTGCCAGCAGCCAAGAGGAAAGCACAGAAGTCTTC.

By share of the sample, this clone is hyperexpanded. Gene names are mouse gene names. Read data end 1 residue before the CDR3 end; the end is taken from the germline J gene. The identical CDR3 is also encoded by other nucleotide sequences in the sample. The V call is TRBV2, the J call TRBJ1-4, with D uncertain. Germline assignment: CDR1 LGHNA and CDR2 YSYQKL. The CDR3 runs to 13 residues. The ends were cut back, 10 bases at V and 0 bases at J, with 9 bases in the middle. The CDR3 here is CATGTISNERLFF. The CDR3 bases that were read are TGTGCCACCGGAACAATTTCCAACGAAAGATTATTT.

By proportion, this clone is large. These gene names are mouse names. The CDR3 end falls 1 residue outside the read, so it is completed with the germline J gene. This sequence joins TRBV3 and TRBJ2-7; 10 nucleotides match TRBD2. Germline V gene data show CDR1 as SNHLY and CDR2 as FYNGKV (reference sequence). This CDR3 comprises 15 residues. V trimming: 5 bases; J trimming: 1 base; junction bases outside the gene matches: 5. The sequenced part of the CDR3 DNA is TGTGCCAGCAGCCCAGACTGGGGGGCGTCCTATGAACAGTAC. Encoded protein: CASSPDWGASYEQY. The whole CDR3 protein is CASSPDWGASYEQYF.

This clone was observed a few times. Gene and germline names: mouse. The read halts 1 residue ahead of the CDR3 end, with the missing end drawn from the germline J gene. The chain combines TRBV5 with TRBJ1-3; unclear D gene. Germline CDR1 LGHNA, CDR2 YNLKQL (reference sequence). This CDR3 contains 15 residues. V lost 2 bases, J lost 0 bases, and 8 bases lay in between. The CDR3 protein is CASSQTDNSGNTLYF. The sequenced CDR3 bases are TGTGCCAGCAGCCAAACAGACAATTCTGGAAATACGCTCTAT.

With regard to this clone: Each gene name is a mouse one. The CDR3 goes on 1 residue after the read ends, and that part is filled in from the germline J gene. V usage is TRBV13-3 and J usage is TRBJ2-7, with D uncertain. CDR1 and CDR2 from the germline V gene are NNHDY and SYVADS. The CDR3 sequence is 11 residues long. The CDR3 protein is CPTDGVPEQYF. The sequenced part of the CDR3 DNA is TGTCCCACAGACGGGGTCCCTGAACAGTAC.

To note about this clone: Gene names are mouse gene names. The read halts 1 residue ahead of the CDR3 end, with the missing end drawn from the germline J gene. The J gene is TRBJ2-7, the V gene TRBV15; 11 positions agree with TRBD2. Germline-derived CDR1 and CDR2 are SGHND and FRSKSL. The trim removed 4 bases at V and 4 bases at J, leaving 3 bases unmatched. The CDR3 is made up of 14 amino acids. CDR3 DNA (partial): TGTGCCAGCAGTTCGGGACTGGGGGCATATGAACAGTAC. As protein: CASSSGLGAYEQY. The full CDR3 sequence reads CASSSGLGAYEQYF. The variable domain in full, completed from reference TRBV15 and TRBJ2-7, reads DAGVTQTPRHEVAEKGQTIILKCEPVSGHNDLFWYRQTKIQGLELLSYFRSKSLMEDGGAFKDRFKAEMLNSSFSTLKIQPTEPKDSAVYLCASSSGLGAYEQYFGPGTRLTVL.

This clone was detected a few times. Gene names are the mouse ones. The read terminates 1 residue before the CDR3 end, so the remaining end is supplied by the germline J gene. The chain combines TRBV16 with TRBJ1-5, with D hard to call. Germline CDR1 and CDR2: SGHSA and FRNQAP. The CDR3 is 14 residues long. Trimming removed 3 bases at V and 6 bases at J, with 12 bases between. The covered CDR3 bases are TGTGCAAGCAGCTTCGGAGGGAAGGGCCAGGCTCCGCTT. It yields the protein CASSFGGKGQAPL. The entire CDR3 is CASSFGGKGQAPLF.

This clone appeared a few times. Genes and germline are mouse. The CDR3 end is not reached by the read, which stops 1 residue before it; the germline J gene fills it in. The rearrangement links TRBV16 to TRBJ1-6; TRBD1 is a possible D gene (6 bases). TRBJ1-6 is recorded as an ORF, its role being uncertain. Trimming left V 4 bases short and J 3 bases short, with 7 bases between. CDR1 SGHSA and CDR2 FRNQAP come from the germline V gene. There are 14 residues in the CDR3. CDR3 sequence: CASSSGDYNSPLYF. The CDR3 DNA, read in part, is TGTGCAAGCAGCTCAGGGGACTATAATTCGCCCCTCTAC.

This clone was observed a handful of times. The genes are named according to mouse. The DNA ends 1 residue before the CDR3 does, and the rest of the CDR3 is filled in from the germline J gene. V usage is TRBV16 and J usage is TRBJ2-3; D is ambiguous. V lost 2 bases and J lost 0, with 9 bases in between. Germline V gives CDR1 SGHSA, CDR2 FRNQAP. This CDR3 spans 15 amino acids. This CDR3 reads CASSLYQTSAETLYF. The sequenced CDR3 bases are TGTGCAAGCAGCTTATACCAAACTAGTGCAGAAACGCTGTAT.

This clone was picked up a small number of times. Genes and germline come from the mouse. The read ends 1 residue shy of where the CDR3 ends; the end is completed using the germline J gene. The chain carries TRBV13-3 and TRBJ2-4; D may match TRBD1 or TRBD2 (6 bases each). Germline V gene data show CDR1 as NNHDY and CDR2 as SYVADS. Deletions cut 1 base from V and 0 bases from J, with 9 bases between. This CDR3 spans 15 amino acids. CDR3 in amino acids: CASSDLGASQNTLYF. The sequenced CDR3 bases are TGTGCCAGCAGTGATTTGGGGGCTAGTCAAAACACCTTGTAC. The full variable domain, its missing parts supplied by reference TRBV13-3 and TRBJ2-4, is EAAVTQSPRSKVAVTGGKVTLSCHQTNNHDYMYWYRQDTGHGLRLIHYSYVADSTEKGDIPDGYKASRPSQENFSLILELASLSQTAVYFCASSDLGASQNTLYFGAGTRLSVL.

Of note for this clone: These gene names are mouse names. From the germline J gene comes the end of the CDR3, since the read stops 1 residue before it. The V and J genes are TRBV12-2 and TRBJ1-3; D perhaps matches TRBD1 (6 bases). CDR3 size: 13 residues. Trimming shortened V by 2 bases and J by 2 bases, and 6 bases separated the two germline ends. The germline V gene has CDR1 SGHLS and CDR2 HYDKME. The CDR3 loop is CASSRDTGNTLYF. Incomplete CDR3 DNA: TGTGCCAGCTCTCGGGACACTGGAAATACGCTCTAT.

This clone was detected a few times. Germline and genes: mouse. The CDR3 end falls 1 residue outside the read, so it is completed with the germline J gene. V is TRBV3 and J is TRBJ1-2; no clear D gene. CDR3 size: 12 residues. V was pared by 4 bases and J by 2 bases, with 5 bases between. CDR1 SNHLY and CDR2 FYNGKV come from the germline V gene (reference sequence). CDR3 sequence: CASSSYNSDYTF. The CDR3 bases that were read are TGTGCCAGCAGCTCATACAACTCCGACTACACC.

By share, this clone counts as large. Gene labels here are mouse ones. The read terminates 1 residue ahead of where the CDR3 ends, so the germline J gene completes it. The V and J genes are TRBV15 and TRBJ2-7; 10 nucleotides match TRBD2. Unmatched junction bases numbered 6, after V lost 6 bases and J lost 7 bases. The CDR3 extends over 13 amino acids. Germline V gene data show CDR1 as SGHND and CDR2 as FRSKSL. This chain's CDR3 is CASRTGGRGEQYF. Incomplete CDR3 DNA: TGTGCCAGCAGGACTGGGGGGAGGGGGGAACAGTAC. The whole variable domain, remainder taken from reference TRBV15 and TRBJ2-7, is DAGVTQTPRHEVAEKGQTIILKCEPVSGHNDLFWYRQTKIQGLELLSYFRSKSLMEDGGAFKDRFKAEMLNSSFSTLKIQPTEPKDSAVYLCASRTGGRGEQYFGPGTRLTVL.

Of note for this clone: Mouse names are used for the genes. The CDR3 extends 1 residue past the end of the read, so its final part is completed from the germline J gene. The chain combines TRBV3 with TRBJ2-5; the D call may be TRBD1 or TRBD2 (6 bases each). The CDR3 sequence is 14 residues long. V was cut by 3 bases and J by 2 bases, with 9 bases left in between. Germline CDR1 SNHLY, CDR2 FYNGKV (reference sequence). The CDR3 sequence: CASSLGAGQDTQYF. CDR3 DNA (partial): TGTGCCAGCAGCTTGGGGGCCGGCCAAGACACCCAGTAC.

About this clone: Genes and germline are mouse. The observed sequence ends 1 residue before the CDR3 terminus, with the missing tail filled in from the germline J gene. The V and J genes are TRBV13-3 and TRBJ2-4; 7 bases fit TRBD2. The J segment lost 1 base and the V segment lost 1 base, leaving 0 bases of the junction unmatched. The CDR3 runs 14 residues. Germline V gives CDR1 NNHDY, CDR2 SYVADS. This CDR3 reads CASSDWGGQNTLYF. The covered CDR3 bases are TGTGCCAGCAGTGATTGGGGGGGTCAAAACACCTTGTAC.

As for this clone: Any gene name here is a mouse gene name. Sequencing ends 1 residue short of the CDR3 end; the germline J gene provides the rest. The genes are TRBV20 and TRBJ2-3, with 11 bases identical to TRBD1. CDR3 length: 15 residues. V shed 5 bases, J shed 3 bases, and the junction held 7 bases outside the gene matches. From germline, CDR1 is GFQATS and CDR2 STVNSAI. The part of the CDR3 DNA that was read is TGTGGTGCTGGGACAGGGGGGAGAGGGGCAGAAACGCTGTAT. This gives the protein CGAGTGGRGAETLY. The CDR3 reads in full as CGAGTGGRGAETLYF.

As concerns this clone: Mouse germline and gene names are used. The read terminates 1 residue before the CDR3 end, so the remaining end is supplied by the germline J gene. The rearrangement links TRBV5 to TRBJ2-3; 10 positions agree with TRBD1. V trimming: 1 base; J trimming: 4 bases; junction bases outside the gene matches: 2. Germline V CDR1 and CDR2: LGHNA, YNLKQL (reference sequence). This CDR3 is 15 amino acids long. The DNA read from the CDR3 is TGTGCCAGCAGCCAAGCGGGACAGGGGACAGAAACGCTGTAT. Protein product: CASSQAGQGTETLY. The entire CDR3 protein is CASSQAGQGTETLYF.